In this sample, the clone carrying this T cell receptor (beta chain) turned up once. These data are taken from a study of T cell responses to AZD1222 COVID-19 vaccine. CDR1 is SEHNR, CDR2 FQNEAQ, per germline (reference sequence). The V and J ends lost 4 bases and 6 bases, in that order; junction bases with no gene match: 7. CDR3 length: 16 amino acids. Here immunoSEQ multiplex PCR was the method, and the copy in TCRdb shows in-frame clones only, minus some. Of over 120,000 clones listed, over 85% were seen once; the top ten hold approximately 5.4%. Sample: peripheral blood, taken on day 0 of AZD1222 vaccination. The TCR was taken from an adult in good health. This chain links TRBV7-9 with TRBJ2-3, with TRBD2 matching over 13 bases. CDR3 coding DNA: TGTGCCAGCAGCTCATTGACTAGCGGGGGGATGGATACGCAGTATTTT. It yields the protein CASSSLTSGGMDTQYF.